A single sample gave rise to the 32 T cell receptor beta chains below, sequenced in a study of response to subunit inactivated influenza vaccine. TCRdb analysed the RT-PCR reads with MiXCR anew, one entry per CDR3 protein. In the table there are about 500,000 distinct CDR3 sequences, approximately 15% of which are singletons. This specimen was CD4+ T cells sorted from PBMCs, taken around 25 months after vaccination. Receptors originate from a man aged 45 to 75 who received an inactivated influenza vaccine.

This clonotype was seen at least ten times. V gene TRBV7-2 combines with J gene TRBJ2-1; 8 bases agree with TRBD2. The germline gives CDR1 SGHTA, CDR2 FQGNSA. The V and J ends lost 0 bases and 4 bases, in that order; junction bases with no gene match: 2. This CDR3 has 15 amino acids. The DNA of the CDR3 is TGTGCCAGCAGCTTAGCTAGCGGGAAATACAATGAGCAGTTCTTC. Its translation: CASSLASGKYNEQFF.

The chain has TRBV11-2 and TRBJ1-1, with D hard to call. This CDR3 contains 15 residues. Germline V gives CDR1 SGHAT, CDR2 FQNNGV. V lost 1 base and J lost 4, with 13 bases in between. CDR3: CASSLVAAVGTEAFF. In nucleotides, the CDR3 is TGTGCCAGCAGCTTAGTAGCGGCAGTGGGCACTGAAGCTTTCTTT.

The rearrangement joins TRBV20-1 to TRBJ1-4; D not resolved. This CDR3 is built from 13 residues. V lost 3 bases and J 4 bases, leaving 9 bases between the germline ends. Germline-derived CDR1 and CDR2 are DFQATT and SNEGSKA (reference sequence). The chain's CDR3 is CSASLGNNEKLFF. CDR3 nucleotides: TGCAGTGCTAGTCTGGGGAATAATGAAAAACTGTTTTTT.

The genes are TRBV4-1 and TRBJ2-2; 7 bases align to TRBD1. This CDR3 comprises 16 residues. Germline CDR1 reads MGHRA; CDR2 reads YSYEKL. Trimming removed 3 bases from V and 5 bases from J; junction bases left unmatched: 9. CDR3 bases: TGCGCCAGCAGCCATCCGGGACAGCACTTTACCGGGGAGCTGTTTTTT. Its translation: CASSHPGQHFTGELFF.

The J gene is TRBJ2-7, the V gene TRBV7-9, with TRBD2 as a possible D gene (6 bases). Per the germline V gene, CDR1 is SEHNR and CDR2 is FQNEAQ (reference sequence). CDR3 size: 14 residues. V was cut by 5 bases and J by 0 bases, with 11 bases left in between. As DNA, the CDR3 is TGTGCCAGCAGCGAGACTAGTGTCTCCTACGAGCAGTACTTC. Amino acids: CASSETSVSYEQYF.

This rearrangement joins TRBV27 to TRBJ1-6; 11 bases agree with TRBD1. V shed 2 bases and J 9 bases; nucleotides not matched to a gene: 3. The germline gives CDR1 MNHEY, CDR2 SMNVEV (reference sequence). The CDR3 covers 15 residues. The CDR3 sequence is CASSLVGTGGSPLHF. The CDR3 DNA reads as TGTGCCAGCAGTTTAGTCGGGACAGGGGGTTCACCCCTCCACTTT.

In its sample, this clonotype was seen a few times. The V and J genes are TRBV19 and TRBJ2-3; TRBD2 aligns across 13 bases. Germline lookup yields CDR1 LNHDA and CDR2 SQIVND (reference sequence). Losses at the gene ends were 6 bases for V and 4 bases for J; bases not matched to a gene: 7. The CDR3 covers 16 residues. The CDR3 DNA follows: TGTGCCAGTAGACTCGGACTAGCGGGGGCCTCAGATACGCAGTATTTT. Translated, it gives CASRLGLAGASDTQYF.

The table lists this clonotype with a few counts. This chain connects TRBV12-3 or TRBV12-4 to TRBJ2-2, with a weak D call TRBD2 (5 bases). V shed 1 base and J shed 4 bases, with 10 bases lying between them. This CDR3 has 15 amino acids. The CDR3 sequence is CASSLVSGSTGELFF. CDR3 DNA: TGTGCCAGCAGTTTAGTCTCGGGGAGCACCGGGGAGCTGTTTTTT.

The chain employs TRBV7-9 and TRBJ1-6, with D unclear. The CDR3 sequence is 15 residues long. Between the trimmed V and J ends, which lost 1 base and 6 bases, there was a span of 10 bases. Looked up from germline, CDR1 is SEHNR and CDR2 is FQNEAQ (reference sequence). The CDR3 coding sequence is TGTGCCAGCAGCTTAGTTTCCCGGATTAATTCACCCCTCCACTTT. Its translation is CASSLVSRINSPLHF.

This clonotype was seen only a few times. This rearrangement joins TRBV24-1 to TRBJ2-6; the D gene is possibly TRBD2 (5 bases). The germline V and J ends were trimmed by 7 bases and 0 bases, with 12 bases remaining between them. CDR1 is KGHDR and CDR2 is SFDVKD in the germline V gene. The CDR3 contains 16 residues. DNA of the CDR3: TGTGCCACCAGCGCCGGGATCTTCTCTGGGGCCAACGTCCTGACTTTC. Translation gives CATSAGIFSGANVLTF.

V is TRBV6-2 or TRBV6-3 and J is TRBJ2-3; the match to TRBD1 covers 9 bases. The CDR3 contains 18 residues. Germline CDR1 reads MNHEY; CDR2 reads SVGEGT. V was clipped by 0 bases and J by 0 bases; unmatched bases: 7. The CDR3 sequence: CASSYSLTGGPSTDTQYF. The DNA for the CDR3 is TGTGCCAGCAGTTACTCGCTCACAGGGGGCCCTAGCACAGATACGCAGTATTTT.

The sample holds a few counts of this clonotype. The chain carries TRBV4-3 and TRBJ2-1; D may be TRBD1 or TRBD2 (5 bases each). V was trimmed by 1 base and J by 11 bases, leaving 12 bases between them. CDR1 and CDR2 (germline): LGHNA, YSLEER. The CDR3 covers 13 residues. The CDR3: CASSQVSGRQQFF. For the CDR3, the DNA is TGCGCCAGCAGCCAAGTATCGGGACGCCAGCAGTTCTTC.

The V and J genes are TRBV4-1 and TRBJ2-3, with 8 bases that match TRBD1. The CDR3 runs to 20 residues. After removal of 4 bases from V and 3 bases from J, the junction contained 21 bases not matched to a gene. Germline V gene data show CDR1 as MGHRA and CDR2 as YSYEKL. The CDR3 region has the DNA TGCGCCAGCAGCCCGAACCAAGGGACAGGTTGGGGTGGATCGACAGATACGCAGTATTTT. It yields the protein CASSPNQGTGWGGSTDTQYF.

There are a few counts of this clonotype. The chain couples TRBV24-1 to TRBJ2-1, with 13 positions matching TRBD2. V lost 4 bases, J lost 7 bases, and 6 bases stayed unmatched. CDR3 length equals 16 residues. The germline CDR1 and CDR2 sequences are KGHDR and SFDVKD. CDR3 coding DNA: TGTGCCACCAGTGACCCCACTAGCGGGAGGGTAAATGAGCAGTTCTTC. Protein: CATSDPTSGRVNEQFF.

This clonotype was seen a few times. The genes are TRBV10-3 and TRBJ2-6; TRBD2 might be the D (7 bases). From germline, CDR1 is ENHRY and CDR2 SYGVKD. V shed 10 bases and J shed 2 bases, with 21 bases lying between them. This CDR3 contains 17 residues. The CDR3 here is CATKGGAEDAGANVLTF. The CDR3 bases are TGTGCCACCAAGGGGGGGGCAGAGGATGCTGGGGCCAACGTCCTGACTTTC.

This clonotype was seen a handful of times. The chain employs TRBV5-5 and TRBJ2-1; the match to TRBD2 covers 12 bases. From germline, CDR1 is SGHKS and CDR2 YYEKEE (reference sequence). The CDR3 length is 17 residues. Trimming took 2 bases from V and 0 from J; bases not matched to a gene: 3. CDR3 DNA sequence: TGTGCCAGCAGCTTAGGACTAGCGGGGAACTCCTACAATGAGCAGTTCTTC. It yields the protein CASSLGLAGNSYNEQFF.

This clonotype was counted only a few times. This chain connects TRBV29-1 to TRBJ1-2; D is unresolved. V lost 3 bases and J lost 3, with 11 bases in between. Germline-derived CDR1 and CDR2 are SQVTM and ANQGSEA. This CDR3 spans 13 amino acids. The CDR3 region has the DNA TGCAGCGTTGATTCCGGCAGGTACTATGGCTACACCTTC. As protein: CSVDSGRYYGYTF.

The chain links TRBV2 to TRBJ2-2; possible D gene TRBD2, 5 bases. Germline V lookup: CDR1 SNHLY, CDR2 FYNNEI. V lost 9 bases and J 4 bases, leaving 18 bases between the germline ends. CDR3 length equals 15 residues. The CDR3 is CASRLSDAGTGELFF. The CDR3 DNA sequence: TGTGCCAGTAGACTTAGCGATGCGGGCACCGGGGAGCTGTTTTTT.

In its sample, this clonotype was seen many times. The J gene is TRBJ2-7, the V gene TRBV20-1; D unresolved. CDR3 length: 13 residues. V was cut by 1 base and J by 2 bases, with 9 bases left in between. The germline V gene has CDR1 DFQATT and CDR2 SNEGSKA (reference sequence). The CDR3 DNA reads as TGCAGTGCTAGAGCCCACGGAACCTACGAGCAGTACTTC. This codes for CSARAHGTYEQYF.

This clonotype has just a few counts. The chain joins TRBV7-6 to TRBJ2-5, with 8 nucleotides matching TRBD2. Germline values: CDR1 SGHVS, CDR2 FNYEAQ. The length of the CDR3 is 15 residues. The junction had 6 bases not matched to a gene; V was cut back by 1 base and J by 5 bases. The CDR3 loop is CASSLELAAAETQYF. The CDR3 DNA follows: TGTGCCAGCAGCTTAGAACTAGCGGCGGCTGAGACCCAGTACTTC.

V and J are TRBV5-1 and TRBJ1-5; D not resolved. V was shortened by 0 bases and J by 0 bases, with 4 bases between the two germline ends. Per the germline V gene, CDR1 is SGHRS and CDR2 is YFSETQ. This CDR3 spans 14 amino acids. CDR3 nucleotides: TGCGCCAGCAGCTTGGACGGTAGCAATCAGCCCCAGCATTTT. It encodes CASSLDGSNQPQHF.

The V gene is TRBV6-2 or TRBV6-3, the J gene TRBJ1-4; D may be TRBD1 (5 bases). CDR1 is MNHEY and CDR2 is SVGEGT in the germline V gene. The CDR3 sequence is 14 residues long. V was cut by 6 bases and J by 7 bases, with 15 bases left in between. The CDR3 region is CASRRSGPGEKLFF. As DNA, the CDR3 is TGTGCCAGCAGACGCTCGGGGCCCGGTGAAAAACTGTTTTTT.

This clonotype was recorded many times. The chain employs TRBV12-3 or TRBV12-4 and TRBJ1-1; D might be TRBD1 (6 bases). This CDR3 is 14 amino acids long. The V end was cut by 2 bases, the J end by 1 base, with 8 bases between. The CDR3 sequence is CASSLSRGNTEAFF. For the CDR3, the DNA is TGTGCCAGCAGTTTAAGCAGGGGGAACACTGAAGCTTTCTTT.

J is TRBJ2-1 and V is TRBV3-1, with TRBD2 identical over 7 bases. The CDR3 length is 13 residues. Germline trimming cut 5 bases from V and 10 bases from J; bases unmatched to any gene: 8. Germline V gene lookup returns CDR1 LGHDT and CDR2 YNNKEL (reference sequence). The CDR3 DNA follows: TGTGCCAGCAGCGCGGTGACTAGCACCGAGCAGTTCTTC. This codes for CASSAVTSTEQFF.

This clonotype turned up a few times. This chain uses TRBV3-1 with TRBJ2-5, with 7 bases aligning to TRBD2. The CDR3 consists of 14 residues. V dropped 4 bases and J dropped 5; count of bases not matched to a gene: 7. Germline CDR1 LGHDT, CDR2 YNNKEL (reference sequence). The chain's CDR3 is CASSPTSTTETQYF. In DNA, the CDR3 is TGTGCCAGCAGCCCGACTAGCACGACGGAGACCCAGTACTTC.

This chain uses TRBV11-2 with TRBJ2-1; the match to TRBD2 covers 7 bases. CDR1 is SGHAT, CDR2 FQNNGV, per germline. This CDR3 contains 13 residues. V was pared by 3 bases and J by 7 bases, with 3 bases of the junction left unmatched. The CDR3 sequence is CASSFWGGNEQFF. The CDR3 region has the DNA TGTGCCAGCAGCTTTTGGGGGGGTAATGAGCAGTTCTTC.

This clonotype was seen more than once but under ten times. The chain employs TRBV20-1 and TRBJ1-1; D perhaps matches TRBD1 (6 bases). Germline CDR1 and CDR2: DFQATT and SNEGSKA (reference sequence). The CDR3 is 14 residues long. The V end lost 0 bases, the J end lost 5 bases, and 13 bases lay between the germline ends. The CDR3 coding sequence is TGCAGTGCTAGAGAGGTAACAGGGCTGACTGAAGCTTTCTTT. Translated: CSAREVTGLTEAFF.

The chain carries TRBV12-3 or TRBV12-4 and TRBJ2-5; 8 positions match TRBD1. The CDR3 totals 14 residues. With 4 bases clipped from V and 4 bases from J, the junction kept 5 bases outside the gene matches. The CDR3 DNA is TGTGCCAGCAGTTACCGGGACAGGTTAGAGACCCAGTACTTC. Amino acids: CASSYRDRLETQYF.

This clonotype was counted between two and nine times. The chain has TRBV5-1 and TRBJ1-2, with D uncertain. This CDR3 has 13 residues. Germline V lookup: CDR1 SGHRS, CDR2 YFSETQ. V was cut by 5 bases and J by 4 bases, with 12 bases left in between. CDR3 DNA: TGCGCCAGCAGAAGGGAGGAGGGCTATGGCTACACCTTC. This gives the protein CASRREEGYGYTF. The variable domain in full, with the rest retrieved from reference TRBV5-1 and TRBJ1-2, is KAGVTQTPRYLIKTRGQQVTLSCSPISGHRSVSWYQQTPGQGLQFLFEYFSETQRNKGNFPGRFSGRQFSNSRSEMNVSTLELGDSALYLCASRREEGYGYTFGSGTRLTVV.

The chain employs TRBV7-2 and TRBJ2-1; 9 bases map to TRBD1. The length of the CDR3 is 15 residues. Germline V gene data show CDR1 as SGHTA and CDR2 as FQGNSA. The junction had 7 bases not matched to a gene; V was cut back by 5 bases and J by 5 bases. The CDR3 sequence: CASSPGQGYNNEQFF. DNA of the CDR3: TGTGCCAGCAGCCCGGGACAGGGATACAACAATGAGCAGTTCTTC.

There are a few counts of this clonotype. The chain has TRBV6-1 and TRBJ2-1; TRBD2 aligns across 7 bases. From germline, CDR1 is MNHNS and CDR2 SASEGT. J gave up 8 bases and V 6 bases, and 16 bases lay outside the gene matches. The length of the CDR3 is 16 residues. The CDR3 sequence: CASRGGEGLVNHEQFF. Written as DNA, the CDR3 is TGTGCCAGCAGGGGGGGGGAGGGGTTGGTTAACCATGAGCAGTTCTTC.

In this sample, this clonotype turned up a few times. The chain recombines TRBV25-1 with TRBJ1-2; D is unclear. V gave up 4 bases and J gave up 8 bases, with 11 bases separating them. The CDR3 sequence is 12 residues long. Germline loops: CDR1 MGHDK, CDR2 SYGVNS. CDR3 loop: CASSAPAAGYTF. The CDR3 bases are TGTGCCAGCAGTGCCCCTGCAGCCGGCTACACCTTC.